This is a list of T cell receptor beta chains from one sample in a study of blood T cell repertoires in COVID-19. Generated by immunoSEQ multiplex PCR, the TCRdb table keeps only in-frame clones and is missing some. The sample carries about 310,000 clones, around 90% recorded once. Sequences were obtained from peripheral blood. These receptors all stem from a woman in her thirties or forties with COVID-19, enrolled during active disease. Both conserved end residues are trimmed from each CDR3. Not all rows give a size; the values are once, few, many and, for expanded clones, a class.

j_call clone_size v_call cdr3_aa
TRBJ2-7 NA TRBV7-2 ASSFESPVVGQY
TRBJ1-6 once TRBV7-9 ASSLRGQGNSNLNSPLH
TRBJ2-1 NA TRBV9 ASSGNNEQF
TRBJ1-5 NA TRBV5-3 ARSSTGSNQPQH
TRBJ1-2 NA TRBV29-1 SANPGQGFGYT
TRBJ2-7 NA TRBV15 ATGSPGLAVSYEQY
TRBJ1-2 once TRBV18 ASSPFHSETNYGYT
TRBJ1-1 NA TRBV12-3/TRBV12-4 ASSLKREAF
TRBJ2-2 NA TRBV5-1 ASSLRRTGATGELF
TRBJ1-1 NA TRBV30 AWSGGRLTRNTEAF
TRBJ1-1 NA TRBV19 ASSTPYRVVNTEAF
TRBJ1-1 NA TRBV6-2/TRBV6-3 ASSWGQEAF
TRBJ1-5 NA TRBV5-4 ASSPTGGQPQH